This T cell receptor (beta chain) comes out of a study of blood T cells in healthy people across ages. Study-wide background: Researchers report that template switching captured about one barcoded beta molecule per two T cells.

At least 6 million PBMCs were isolated per sample. A sample-barcoded 5' primer and a J-beta primer mix were used in a second PCR of roughly 6 to 12 cycles. TCRdb reanalysed the 5' RACE reads using MiXCR and keeps one entry per CDR3 protein. This table has around 990,000 distinct CDR3 sequences, roughly two fifths appearing once. The CDR3 has 15 amino acids. Trimming removed 3 bases at V and 5 bases at J, with 16 bases between. Germline CDR1 and CDR2: LNHNV and YYDKDF (reference sequence). The study, taken as a whole, reports: Changes seen in expanded clonotypes were possibly confounded by donor CMV status left unknown.

As to this clonotype: The antigen is unknown.

The sequence derives from a man aged 18 to 29 in good health. Sequencing used blood. J is TRBJ2-5 and V is TRBV15, with a possible D match to TRBD1 (6 bases). This chain's CDR3 is CATSRPGEFGETQYF. As DNA, the CDR3 is TGTGCCACCAGCAGGCCAGGGGAGTTTGGGGAGACCCAGTACTTC.